This TCR beta chain was recorded in a study of blood T cell repertoires in COVID-19. About the research overall: Donors in the United States, Italy and Spain gave samples during acute or convalescent COVID-19. In each case, the material was cDNA or gDNA derived from T cells, B-cell-depleted T cells, or PBMCs.

Authors' methods: Scientists estimated how many nucleated cells there were by amplifying reference gene primers. TCRdb's table, derived via immunoSEQ multiplex PCR, lists solely in-frame clones and lacks some. V, J and clone size are taken as reported in that table, and D and trimming were inferred from the DNA itself. The sample has 50,000 to 85,000 clones; about 91% are singletons. CDR1 and CDR2 (germline): SGDLS, YYNGEE. V gave up 3 bases and J gave up 9 bases; unmatched junction bases: 9. CDR3 length: 16 amino acids. The sequenced material came from peripheral blood. The gene calls are TRBV9 and TRBJ2-1; 13 nucleotides agree with TRBD2. This clonotype was sampled from a human donor in a cohort sampled during active COVID-19. In DNA form, the CDR3 reads TGTGCCAGCAGCGCTCCACTAGCGGGAGGGCCCAGTGAGCAGTTCTTC. Translation: CASSAPLAGGPSEQFF.